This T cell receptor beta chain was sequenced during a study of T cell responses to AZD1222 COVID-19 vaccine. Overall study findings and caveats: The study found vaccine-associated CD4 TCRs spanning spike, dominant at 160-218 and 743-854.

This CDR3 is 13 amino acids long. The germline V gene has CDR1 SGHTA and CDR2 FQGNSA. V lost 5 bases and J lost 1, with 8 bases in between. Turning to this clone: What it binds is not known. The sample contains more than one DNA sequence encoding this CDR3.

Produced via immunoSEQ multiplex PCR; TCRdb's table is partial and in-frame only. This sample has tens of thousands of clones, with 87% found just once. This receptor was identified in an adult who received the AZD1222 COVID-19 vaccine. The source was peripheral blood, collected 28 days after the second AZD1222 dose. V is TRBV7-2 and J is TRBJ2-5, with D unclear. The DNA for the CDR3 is TGTGCCAGCAGCACCCGAGTCCAAGAGACCCAGTACTTC. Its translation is CASSTRVQETQYF.